The 14 T cell receptor beta chains presented below share a single source sample, sequenced in a study of chemoradiotherapy in HPV16-positive cancers (dated by TCRdb to between 2022 and 2023). Libraries were prepared through the immunoSEQ multiplex PCR assay. In its TCRdb copy, this immuneACCESS table keeps in-frame sequences only and misses some clones. Where compared with another copy, unresolved V genes explain less than half of these, and the others have no known cause. The table for this sample lists several thousand clones; approximately 84% of them were counted only once. The ten most abundant clones make up 2.5% to 4% of the sample. Sequencing used tumor tissue, obtained from a patient who underwent chemoradiotherapy. Source of these receptors: a human donor with HPV-associated anogenital cancer.

The CDR3 bases are TGTGCCAGCAGCCAAGATCCCCAGGGGACAGGGTTGAATTCACCCCTCCACTTT. As protein: CASSQDPQGTGLNSPLHF. The rearrangement links TRBV4-2 to TRBJ1-6; 9 bases fit TRBD1. CDR1 is LGHNA and CDR2 is YNFKEQ in the germline V gene. This CDR3 spans 18 amino acids. J lost 7 bases, V lost 0 bases, and 10 bases had no gene match.

V and J are TRBV14 and TRBJ1-6; D gene uncertain. The CDR3 is 12 residues long. Trimming pared 1 base from V and 14 bases from J, leaving 9 bases between. The germline V gene encodes CDR1 SGHDN and CDR2 FVKESK. CDR3 residues: CASSQGALALHF. The CDR3 region has the DNA TGTGCCAGCAGCCAAGGGGCCCTGGCCCTCCACTTT.

CDR3 nucleotide sequence: TGTGCCAGCAGTCCCACACGGCAGGGGTACGAGCAGTACTTC. Amino acids: CASSPTRQGYEQYF. V usage is TRBV7-6 and J usage is TRBJ2-7; maybe TRBD1 (6 bases). Trimming pared 6 bases from V and 4 bases from J, leaving 16 bases between. The length of the CDR3 is 14 residues. Germline-derived CDR1 and CDR2 are SGHVS and FNYEAQ.

V usage is TRBV6-5 and J usage is TRBJ2-7, with 8 bases lining up with TRBD1. CDR3 length: 14 amino acids. CDR1 MNHEY and CDR2 SVGAGI come from the germline V gene. V lost 6 bases and J lost 0; bases outside the gene matches: 4. CDR3 nucleotides: TGTGCCAGCAGATCTACAGGGGGCTCCTACGAGCAGTACTTC. Its translation: CASRSTGGSYEQYF.

This chain uses TRBV18 with TRBJ1-5; tentative D call: TRBD1 (5 bases). This CDR3 is built from 16 residues. Trimming shortened V by 2 bases and J by 5 bases, and 16 bases separated the two germline ends. From germline, CDR1 is KGHSH and CDR2 LQKENI. CDR3 nucleotides: TGTGCCAGCTCACCAAGGCAGGGCGCCATGCATCAGCCCCAGCATTTT. Protein product: CASSPRQGAMHQPQHF.

The CDR3 region is CATSREWDRANQPQHF. DNA for the CDR3: TGTGCCACCAGCAGAGAATGGGACAGGGCGAATCAGCCCCAGCATTTT. The J gene is TRBJ1-5, the V gene TRBV15; 9 nucleotides line up with TRBD1. The CDR3 runs to 16 residues. In germline, CDR1 is LNHNV, CDR2 YYDKDF (reference sequence). After removal of 0 bases from V and 4 bases from J, the junction contained 4 bases not matched to a gene. Based on the CDR3 plus reference TRBV15 and TRBJ1-5, the full variable domain is DAMVIQNPRYQVTQFGKPVTLSCSQTLNHNVMYWYQQKSSQAPKLLFHYYDKDFNNEADTPDNFQSRRPNTSFCFLDIRSPGLGDTAMYLCATSREWDRANQPQHFGDGTRLSIL.

This clone was seen a few times. The CDR3 region has the DNA TGTGCCAGTGGAGACAGGGGAAGCTCTGGAAACACCATATATTTT. It codes for CASGDRGSSGNTIYF. The J gene is TRBJ1-3, the V gene TRBV19, with 8 bases fitting TRBD1. The V segment lost 8 bases and the J segment 0 bases; nucleotides outside the gene matches: 6. The CDR3 consists of 15 residues. Germline V gene data show CDR1 as LNHDA and CDR2 as SQIVND (reference sequence).

The genes are TRBV19 and TRBJ1-1; D gene uncertain. V lost 5 bases and J lost 2, with 9 bases in between. The CDR3 consists of 13 residues. The germline gives CDR1 LNHDA, CDR2 SQIVND (reference sequence). DNA of the CDR3: TGTGCCAGTAGTTCCCTTATAAACACTGAAGCTTTCTTT. Amino acid sequence: CASSSLINTEAFF.

The chain combines TRBV2 with TRBJ2-1, with 15 nucleotides matching TRBD2. Germline V gene data show CDR1 as SNHLY and CDR2 as FYNNEI. The CDR3 has 16 amino acids. The ends lost 4 bases at V and 8 bases at J; junction bases unmatched: 6. Here the CDR3 reads CASSGGLAGGGDEQFF. In DNA form, the CDR3 reads TGTGCCAGCAGTGGGGGACTAGCGGGGGGAGGCGATGAGCAGTTCTTC. Full variable domain (missing parts from reference TRBV2 and TRBJ2-1): EPEVTQTPSHQVTQMGQEVILRCVPISNHLYFYWYRQILGQKVEFLVSFYNNEISEKSEIFDDQFSVERPDGSNFTLKIRSTKLEDSAMYFCASSGGLAGGGDEQFFGPGTRLTVL.

The V call is TRBV14, the J call TRBJ1-3; TRBD1 is a possible D gene (5 bases). The germline gives CDR1 SGHDN, CDR2 FVKESK. The CDR3 loop spans 14 amino acids. Trimming removed 4 bases from V and 7 bases from J, with 14 bases in between. The chain's CDR3 is CASSRVGLLNTIYF. CDR3 in DNA: TGTGCCAGCAGCCGAGTGGGGCTTCTCAACACCATATATTTT.

The rearrangement uses TRBV2 and TRBJ2-2, with D unclear. The CDR3 has 14 amino acids. Deletions cut 2 bases from V and 1 base from J, with 5 bases between. The V gene's germline CDR1 is SNHLY and CDR2 FYNNEI. The CDR3 loop is CASSERQNTGELFF. In DNA form, the CDR3 reads TGTGCCAGCAGTGAAAGGCAGAACACCGGGGAGCTGTTTTTT. The whole variable domain, remainder taken from reference TRBV2 and TRBJ2-2, is EPEVTQTPSHQVTQMGQEVILRCVPISNHLYFYWYRQILGQKVEFLVSFYNNEISEKSEIFDDQFSVERPDGSNFTLKIRSTKLEDSAMYFCASSERQNTGELFFGEGSRLTVL.

This clone was seen only a few times. The chain is built from TRBV4-2 and TRBJ2-2, with 10 bases aligning to TRBD2. After removal of 4 bases from V and 6 bases from J, the junction contained 8 bases not matched to a gene. This CDR3 has 16 amino acids. Germline V gene lookup returns CDR1 LGHNA and CDR2 YNFKEQ. The CDR3 nucleotides are TGTGCCAGCAGCCCCATACTAGCGGGACAATCCGGGGAGCTGTTTTTT. The encoded protein is CASSPILAGQSGELFF.

J is TRBJ2-2 and V is TRBV5-1, with D unclear. CDR1 and CDR2 from the germline V gene are SGHRS and YFSETQ. V was clipped by 0 bases and J by 3 bases, with 9 bases between them. The CDR3 is made up of 15 amino acids. This CDR3 is CASSLAGSHTGELFF. For the CDR3, the DNA is TGCGCCAGCAGCTTGGCGGGCAGCCACACCGGGGAGCTGTTTTTT.

The rearrangement joins TRBV15 to TRBJ2-5; D unclear. Germline V gene sequence: CDR1 LNHNV, CDR2 YYDKDF (reference sequence). The CDR3 covers 15 residues. V lost 0 bases, J lost 1 base, and 9 bases lay in between. The CDR3 DNA reads as TGTGCCACCAGCAGAGAATCGGGTTTCCAAGAGACCCAGTACTTC. Encoded protein: CATSRESGFQETQYF.